This TCR beta chain was sequenced for a study of blood T cell repertoires in COVID-19. Whole-study context: Acute and convalescent COVID-19 specimens originated in the United States, Italy and Spain. PBMCs, B-cell-depleted T cells, or T cells were the source of the cDNA or gDNA that made up the material.

Original processing methods: Reference gene primers were amplified, and this amplification served to estimate nucleated cell counts. The protocol was immunoSEQ multiplex PCR, while the TCRdb copy is restricted to in-frame clones and leaves out a portion. V, J and clone size were drawn from that table, and D and trimming were deduced from the DNA. The data contain about 280,000 clones, about 83% of them singletons. V was shortened by 9 bases and J by 1 base, with 8 bases between the two germline ends. Germline CDR1 is KGHDR and CDR2 is SFDVKD. The CDR3 runs to 13 residues. Sequencing used peripheral blood. The clonotype comes from a woman between 50 and 59 years old who had recovered from COVID-19. J is TRBJ2-2 and V is TRBV24-1, with D possibly being TRBD1 (5 bases). The CDR3 loop reads CATSGQNTGELFF. CDR3 sequence (DNA): TGTGCCACCTCAGGGCAGAACACCGGGGAGCTGTTTTTT.